This TCR beta chain emerged from a study of blood T cells in healthy people across ages. Overall study results and limits: Long-lived donors had more naive CD4+ cells and higher diversity than aged donors. Since the PBMCs were unsorted, naive and antigen-experienced cells could not be conclusively compared.

The CDR3 is made up of 13 amino acids. V was trimmed by 5 bases and J by 6 bases, leaving 14 bases between them. Per the germline V gene, CDR1 is MNHEY and CDR2 is SVGEGT. Donors gave 8 to 10 milliliters of peripheral blood apiece. This clonotype has ten or more counts. The antigen is not known. Using a J-beta primer mix together with a sample-barcoded 5' primer, a second PCR was run for about 6 to 12 cycles. There were at least 3 million CDR3-containing paired-end reads obtained from each sample. TCRdb independently ran MiXCR on the 5' RACE reads; one entry per CDR3 protein. The sample carries just under 900,000 distinct CDR3 sequences, 25% to 35% recorded once.

V is TRBV6-2 or TRBV6-3 and J is TRBJ2-7; D perhaps matches TRBD1 (6 bases). This receptor was taken from a woman older than 75 in good health. Sequenced: blood. The CDR3 DNA sequence: TGTGCCAGCAGTCTCAACAGGGATTCCGAGCAGTACTTC. Translating gives CASSLNRDSEQYF.